This note documents a single TCR beta chain sequence. The antigen is undetermined. These data are taken from a study of T-cell reconstitution after alpha-beta-depleted transplantation in children. Unique molecular identifiers were used to barcode this TCRbeta library. TCRdb ran MiXCR on the PCR reads and lists one entry per CDR3 protein. The sample shows over 45,000 distinct CDR3 sequences, 44% of them seen only once. Study outcomes and limitations: Several hundred rapidly expanded clones from non-depleted graft cells reportedly supplied alpha-beta T cells about two months post-transplant.

The CDR3 has 18 amino acids. Germline CDR1 and CDR2: SGHVT and SQSDAQ. Trimming took off 7 bases at V and 5 bases at J, with 30 bases between the two ends. This rearrangement joins TRBV7-4 to TRBJ2-7, with unresolved D. The origin of this receptor is a male patient between 10 and 17 years old who had a stem cell transplant for acute lymphoblastic leukemia, so the T cells may come from the graft donor. This material consisted of PBMCs, mostly from graft donor cells, taken 360 days after TCRalphabeta/CD19-depleted stem cell transplant. The CDR3 DNA follows: TGTGCCAGCATTTTCTCAGCTTATGGGCGAAACCTAGTGGACGAGCAGTACTTC. This sequence encodes CASIFSAYGRNLVDEQYF.